One and the same sample provided the 24 T cell receptor beta chains below, sequenced in a study of blood T cells in healthy people across ages. For the second PCR, which ran for about 7 to 11 cycles, a sample-barcoded 5' primer and a J-beta primer mix were used. Each CDR3 protein is one row after TCRdb ran MiXCR on the 5' RACE reads. This sample yields about 940,000 distinct CDR3 sequences, of which about 48% are seen a single time; 13% belongs to the top ten. The specimen was blood. The receptors originated from a young man in good health.

This clonotype was seen a few times. For the CDR3, the DNA is TGCGCCAGCAGCCCTGGAACACTCGACGGTCAGTCCCTCCACTTT. Translating it yields CASSPGTLDGQSLHF. The V gene is TRBV5-1, the J gene TRBJ1-6; D ambiguous. Germline CDR1 is SGHRS and CDR2 is YFSETQ. The CDR3 sequence is 15 residues long. The germline V and J ends were trimmed by 4 bases and 14 bases, with 22 bases remaining between them.

The sample holds one count of this clonotype. V usage is TRBV11-3 and J usage is TRBJ2-7, with TRBD2 matching 10 bases. Germline V lookup: CDR1 SGHNT, CDR2 YENEEA. The CDR3 runs 15 residues. The V segment lost 6 bases and the J segment 3 bases; nucleotides outside the gene matches: 8. The CDR3 DNA is TGTGCCAGCAGTCCCCTAGCGGGGGCAAACTACGAGCAGTACTTC. Translation: CASSPLAGANYEQYF. The entire variable domain, with the rest obtained from reference TRBV11-3 and TRBJ2-7, is as follows: EAGVVQSPRYKIIEKKQPVAFWCNPISGHNTLYWYLQNLGQGPELLIRYENEEAVDDSQLPKDRFSAERLKGVDSTLKIQPAELGDSAVYLCASSPLAGANYEQYFGPGTRLTVT.

This clonotype was seen ten or more times. Its ends do not fully match the called genes, so a read error is possible. The chain has TRBV6-2 or TRBV6-3 and TRBJ2-7; D uncertain. Looked up from germline, CDR1 is MNHEY and CDR2 is SVGEGT. This CDR3 is 13 amino acids long. The CDR3 DNA sequence: TGTGCCAGCAGTGACTCGGAGAACTACGAGCAGTACTTC. Translated: CASSDSENYEQYF.

In its sample, this clonotype was seen once. The rearrangement links TRBV5-4 to TRBJ2-5, with 8 bases that match TRBD1. Germline V lookup: CDR1 SGHNT, CDR2 YYREEE (reference sequence). V shed 5 bases and J 4 bases; nucleotides not matched to a gene: 10. This CDR3 has 15 residues. The CDR3 loop is CASRKDRETPETQYF. The CDR3 DNA follows: TGTGCCAGCAGGAAGGACAGGGAGACTCCAGAGACCCAGTACTTC.

The chain carries TRBV2 and TRBJ2-2; a weak D match, TRBD2 (5 bases). CDR1 and CDR2 from the germline V gene are SNHLY and FYNNEI. This CDR3 contains 16 residues. V lost 4 bases, J lost 4 bases, and 16 bases lay in between. The CDR3 nucleotides are TGTGCCAGCAGTGGAAGGGATAGCGCGAGCACCGGGGAGCTGTTTTTT. Protein product: CASSGRDSASTGELFF.

A word on this clonotype: This clone may be a read error of a much larger clone one base away. This chain joins TRBV4-2 and TRBJ2-1, with 11 bases fitting TRBD2. The J call may be wrong; the DNA end is better matched by TRBJ2-7. This CDR3 contains 17 residues. The germline V gene encodes CDR1 LGHNA and CDR2 YNFKEQ. The CDR3 region is CASSQGTSGLQYNEQYF. CDR3 sequence (DNA): TGTGCCAGCAGCCAGGGGACTAGCGGCCTCCAGTACAATGAGCAGTACTTC.

V usage is TRBV3-1 and J usage is TRBJ2-5, with D uncertain. Germline loops: CDR1 LGHDT, CDR2 YNNKEL (reference sequence). The CDR3 is 14 amino acids. Trimming stripped 1 base from V and 6 bases from J, with 12 bases between. CDR3 bases: TGTGCCAGCAGCCAAGGCATAGAGGCGAAGACCCAGTACTTC. Its translation: CASSQGIEAKTQYF.

The chain combines TRBV5-1 with TRBJ2-1; a possible D gene is TRBD1 (5 bases). This CDR3 is 15 amino acids long. Germline CDR1 and CDR2: SGHRS and YFSETQ. Trimming shortened V by 0 bases and J by 6 bases, and 13 bases separated the two germline ends. In DNA, the CDR3 is TGCGCCAGCAGCTTGGCCATTTCAGGGTTCAATGAGCAGTTCTTC. It yields the protein CASSLAISGFNEQFF.

This chain joins TRBV4-1 and TRBJ2-1; 10 positions agree with TRBD2. Germline V gene data show CDR1 as MGHRA and CDR2 as YSYEKL. Trimming took 8 bases from V and 5 from J; bases not matched to a gene: 6. This CDR3 has 14 residues. Here the CDR3 reads CASGLGLADNEQFF. The CDR3 DNA is TGCGCCAGCGGCCTAGGACTAGCGGACAATGAGCAGTTCTTC.

The rearrangement joins TRBV27 to TRBJ1-2; D is undetermined. Trimming left V 0 bases short and J 8 bases short, with 7 bases between. The CDR3 has 12 residues. The germline V gene has CDR1 MNHEY and CDR2 SMNVEV (reference sequence). The CDR3 loop is CASSLSGVGYTF. The DNA for the CDR3 is TGTGCCAGCAGTTTATCCGGGGTGGGCTACACCTTC.

The chain couples TRBV21-1 to TRBJ2-5; the table names TRBD1, a call not compared with the DNA. TRBV21-1 is flagged as a pseudogene. CDR3 size: 14 residues. CDR3 DNA: TGTGCCTCCAAGGGTCAGGGGCTGGGAGAGACCCAGTACTTC. Translation: CASKGQGLGETQYF.

V is TRBV4-1 and J is TRBJ2-3; either TRBD1 or TRBD2 may supply D (6 bases each). From germline, CDR1 is MGHRA and CDR2 YSYEKL. The CDR3 is 13 residues long. V lost 1 base and J 8 bases, leaving 10 bases between the germline ends. The CDR3 loop reads CASSQGEGGTQYF. As DNA, the CDR3 is TGCGCCAGCAGCCAAGGCGAGGGGGGTACGCAGTATTTT.

The chain has TRBV11-1 and TRBJ1-2; D may be TRBD1 (5 bases). Between the trimmed V and J ends, which lost 1 base and 3 bases, there was a span of 12 bases. CDR1 and CDR2 (germline): SGHAT, FQDESV (reference sequence). The CDR3 contains 15 residues. The CDR3 reads CASSLGETDHYGYTF. The CDR3 region has the DNA TGTGCCAGCAGCTTAGGGGAGACAGACCACTATGGCTACACCTTC.

There are a few counts of this clonotype. The chain employs TRBV7-2 and TRBJ2-7; D is tentatively TRBD1 or TRBD2 (5 bases each). The CDR3 consists of 15 residues. V lost 3 bases and J lost 6, with 18 bases in between. The germline CDR1 and CDR2 sequences are SGHTA and FQGNSA. As DNA, the CDR3 is TGTGCCAGCAGCTTTGGGGGAAGCCTGGTTGGCGAGCAGTACTTC. Amino acid sequence: CASSFGGSLVGEQYF.

This rearrangement joins TRBV20-1 to TRBJ2-7; TRBD2 agrees at 15 bases. The ends lost 6 bases at V and 2 bases at J; junction bases unmatched: 14. This CDR3 is built from 18 residues. The germline gives CDR1 DFQATT, CDR2 SNEGSKA (reference sequence). The CDR3 is CSALTGTSGGIGAYEQYF. The CDR3 DNA reads TGCAGTGCGCTCACAGGGACTAGCGGGGGGATTGGCGCCTACGAGCAGTACTTC.

The chain links TRBV7-3 to TRBJ2-5; 7 positions match TRBD1. The CDR3 covers 13 residues. Losses at the gene ends were 6 bases for V and 4 bases for J; bases not matched to a gene: 5. CDR1 and CDR2 from the germline V gene are SGHTA and FQGTGA. The CDR3 protein is CASRLGGRETQYF. CDR3 nucleotide sequence: TGTGCCAGCAGATTAGGGGGCAGAGAGACCCAGTACTTC.

In this sample, this clonotype turned up a few times. V gene TRBV12-3 or TRBV12-4 combines with J gene TRBJ2-7; maybe TRBD1 (5 bases). The V gene lost 3 bases and the J gene lost 1 base, with 13 bases spanning the gap. The CDR3 spans 15 residues. In DNA, the CDR3 is TGTGCCAGCAGTTTTTGGAAGGGGTTTTCCTACGAGCAGTACTTC. This gives the protein CASSFWKGFSYEQYF.

This clonotype was seen only a few times. V usage is TRBV25-1 and J usage is TRBJ2-7, with 10 bases matching TRBD1. V dropped 3 bases and J dropped 3; count of bases not matched to a gene: 5. The germline V gene has CDR1 MGHDK and CDR2 SYGVNS. The CDR3 spans 15 residues. The CDR3 loop reads CASSDTGTGVYEQYF. As DNA, the CDR3 is TGTGCCAGCAGTGACACCGGGACAGGGGTCTACGAGCAGTACTTC.

The rearrangement uses TRBV4-1 and TRBJ2-1, with a weak D call TRBD2 (6 bases). Germline-derived CDR1 and CDR2 are MGHRA and YSYEKL. The V and J ends lost 3 bases and 4 bases respectively, with 13 bases between them. The CDR3 sequence is 15 residues long. Written as DNA, the CDR3 is TGCGCCAGCAGCCAGGATCCTAGCGAGTACAATGAGCAGTTCTTC. Its protein product is CASSQDPSEYNEQFF.

The gene calls are TRBV29-1 and TRBJ1-6; no reliable D call. This CDR3 spans 11 amino acids. Trimming removed 4 bases at V and 9 bases at J, with 7 bases between. The germline V gene encodes CDR1 SQVTM and CDR2 ANQGSEA. The CDR3 reads CSVGAGSPLHF. CDR3 DNA: TGCAGCGTTGGGGCCGGTTCACCCCTCCACTTT. The whole variable domain, remainder taken from reference TRBV29-1 and TRBJ1-6, is SAVISQKPSRDICQRGTSLTIQCQVDSQVTMMFWYRQQPGQSLTLIATANQGSEATYESGFVIDKFPISRPNLTFSTLTVSNMSPEDSSIYLCSVGAGSPLHFGNGTRLTVT.

The chain couples TRBV14 to TRBJ1-6, with unresolved D. This CDR3 has 14 residues. From germline, CDR1 is SGHDN and CDR2 FVKESK. Deletions cut 0 bases from V and 12 bases from J, with 12 bases between. CDR3 in amino acids: CASSQDRYTGPLHF. The CDR3 nucleotides are TGTGCCAGCAGCCAAGACCGGTATACGGGACCCCTCCACTTT.

This clonotype was detected only a few times. The chain links TRBV6-1 to TRBJ2-7; 9 bases map to TRBD1. The CDR3 contains 16 residues. Germline lookup yields CDR1 MNHNS and CDR2 SASEGT. The V segment lost 1 base and the J segment 5 bases; nucleotides outside the gene matches: 9. The CDR3 sequence is CASSEVPGQGTDEQYF. The DNA for the CDR3 is TGTGCCAGCAGTGAAGTTCCGGGACAGGGAACGGACGAGCAGTACTTC.

The chain employs TRBV6-2 or TRBV6-3 and TRBJ2-2, with D possibly matching TRBD1 (6 bases). The CDR3 length is 15 residues. V was shortened by 6 bases and J by 5 bases, with 16 bases between the two germline ends. Looked up from germline, CDR1 is MNHEY and CDR2 is SVGEGT. CDR3 sequence: CASSVPNRDTGELFF. The CDR3 nucleotides read TGTGCCAGCAGCGTGCCTAACAGGGATACCGGGGAGCTGTTTTTT.

The chain uses TRBV25-1 and TRBJ1-2; D possibly corresponds to TRBD1 (6 bases). Germline CDR1 reads MGHDK; CDR2 reads SYGVNS. Trimming shortened V by 4 bases and J by 4 bases, and 13 bases separated the two germline ends. CDR3 length: 14 residues. As DNA, the CDR3 is TGTGCCAGCAGTGTAACAGGGTACAGCTATGGCTACACCTTC. Translating gives CASSVTGYSYGYTF.